This TCR beta chain was recorded in a study of blood T cell repertoires in COVID-19. Germline loops: CDR1 MDHEN, CDR2 SYDVKM. Trimming took off 6 bases at V and 6 bases at J, with 15 bases between the two ends. This CDR3 is 14 amino acids long. Sequencing was performed with immunoSEQ multiplex PCR; in TCRdb, only in-frame clones are kept and a portion is missing. The sample yields 130,000 or so clones, 80% to 90% seen once. This clone turned up a few times. What was sequenced was peripheral blood. The receptor was derived from a woman aged 60-75 years with acute or convalescent COVID-19. The chain links TRBV28 to TRBJ2-1; possible D gene TRBD1, 5 bases. The CDR3 region is CASSSLEGANEQFF. The CDR3 DNA follows: TGTGCCAGCAGCTCCCTGGAAGGGGCCAATGAGCAGTTCTTC.